These 14 T cell receptor beta chains originate from one sample sequenced in a study of CD8+CD57+ T cells in acquired aplastic anemia. Whoever was chosen for sequencing had shown CD8+CD57+ cell expansion by flow cytometry. TCR beta VDJ and CDR3 were profiled, and genomic DNA was the template. One entry per CDR3 protein results from TCRdb running MiXCR on the reads. The table includes 150,000 or so distinct CDR3 sequences, approximately 51% detected once. Sequenced: sorted CD4+, CD8+, or CD8+CD57+ T cells (not recorded which) from PBMCs. The receptor source for this set is a human donor with aplastic anemia.

V and J are TRBV15 and TRBJ2-3, with 7 bases identical to TRBD1. The CDR3 has 15 residues. V trimming: 5 bases; J trimming: 3 bases; junction bases outside the gene matches: 8. Per germline, CDR1 LNHNV and CDR2 YYDKDF (reference sequence). CDR3 residues: CATSPTRGPTDTQYF. The CDR3 DNA follows: TGTGCCACCAGCCCCACGAGGGGGCCTACAGATACGCAGTATTTT.

The V gene is TRBV10-3, the J gene TRBJ1-2, with 11 bases aligning to TRBD1. CDR1 is ENHRY and CDR2 is SYGVKD in the germline V gene. The ends lost 9 bases at V and 4 bases at J; junction bases unmatched: 4. The CDR3 extends over 13 amino acids. The CDR3 is CAITGQGGYGYTF. In DNA, the CDR3 is TGTGCCATTACGGGACAGGGGGGCTATGGCTACACCTTC.

The CDR3: CATSRPPGGRYEQYF. CDR3 bases: TGTGCCACCAGCAGACCCCCCGGGGGCCGCTACGAGCAGTACTTC. V and J are TRBV15 and TRBJ2-7, with D possibly called TRBD1 or TRBD2 (6 bases each). This CDR3 has 15 residues. CDR1 is LNHNV and CDR2 is YYDKDF in the germline V gene (reference sequence). Trimming removed 2 bases from V and 3 bases from J, with 14 bases in between.

The chain is built from TRBV29-1 and TRBJ1-2; TRBD1 might be the D (6 bases). The V and J ends lost 6 bases and 2 bases respectively, with 13 bases between them. Germline V gene sequence: CDR1 SQVTM, CDR2 ANQGSEA. The CDR3 spans 13 residues. The DNA for the CDR3 is TGCAGCGTAGCCGGGGGCGAGAACTATGGCTACACCTTC. It encodes CSVAGGENYGYTF. The full variable domain, rest sourced from reference TRBV29-1 and TRBJ1-2, is SAVISQKPSRDICQRGTSLTIQCQVDSQVTMMFWYRQQPGQSLTLIATANQGSEATYESGFVIDKFPISRPNLTFSTLTVSNMSPEDSSIYLCSVAGGENYGYTFGSGTRLTVV.

This clonotype occurred many times. This chain links TRBV11-2 with TRBJ2-3; 8 nucleotides match TRBD2. Germline-derived CDR1 and CDR2 are SGHAT and FQNNGV. V lost 1 base and J lost 3; bases outside the gene matches: 6. This CDR3 spans 16 amino acids. The CDR3: CASSLVSGLATDTQYF. The CDR3 DNA is TGTGCCAGCAGCTTAGTTTCAGGACTAGCAACAGATACGCAGTATTTT.

The V call is TRBV11-2, the J call TRBJ2-5; D tentatively fits TRBD1 or TRBD2 (5 bases each). V lost 2 bases to trimming and J lost 2 bases, with 12 bases between them. CDR3 size: 15 residues. The germline CDR1 and CDR2 sequences are SGHAT and FQNNGV. DNA of the CDR3: TGTGCCAGCAGCTTATGGATGGGACCGCAAGAGACCCAGTACTTC. Amino acid sequence: CASSLWMGPQETQYF.

There are a few counts of this clonotype. This chain links TRBV10-3 with TRBJ2-6; TRBD1 is a possible D gene (6 bases). V shed 10 bases and J shed 2 bases, with 21 bases lying between them. The CDR3 is 17 residues long. CDR1 and CDR2 (germline): ENHRY, SYGVKD. In DNA form, the CDR3 reads TGTGCCAGCAGGGCCCCGGACGGACAGCCTGGGGCCAACGTCCTGACTTTC. This encodes CASRAPDGQPGANVLTF.

This clonotype has just a few counts. A clone one base away is much larger, so this may be a read error. This CDR3 reads CASSLSQTQETQYF. As DNA, the CDR3 is TGCGCCAGCAGCTTGTCTCAGACCCAAGAGACCCAGTACTTC. The rearrangement joins TRBV5-1 to TRBJ2-5; no reliable D call. The germline gives CDR1 SGHRS, CDR2 YFSETQ. This CDR3 has 14 residues. Deletions cut 1 base from V and 1 base from J, with 8 bases between.

Notes on this clonotype: This may be a read error: a much more frequent sequence differs by one nucleotide. The chain recombines TRBV19 with TRBJ1-5; a weak D match, TRBD1 (5 bases). Germline-derived CDR1 and CDR2 are LNHDA and SQIVND (reference sequence). V lost 5 bases to trimming and J lost 0 bases, with 17 bases between them. CDR3 length equals 17 residues. The CDR3 region has the DNA TGTGCCAGTAGTGTTGGGGGAGGGGCTGATAGCAATCAGCCCCAGCATTTT. Amino acid sequence: CASSVGGGADSNQPQHF.

This chain connects TRBV20-1 to TRBJ1-6; a weak D match, TRBD1 (6 bases). Trimming removed 5 bases at V and 14 bases at J, with 16 bases between. This CDR3 spans 12 amino acids. CDR1 is DFQATT, CDR2 SNEGSKA, per germline (reference sequence). The CDR3: CSAPKGGFTLHF. CDR3 in DNA: TGCAGTGCTCCTAAGGGGGGCTTCACCCTCCACTTT.

This clonotype was picked up many times. This rearrangement joins TRBV6-1 to TRBJ1-2, with a possible D match to TRBD1 (6 bases). The CDR3 is made up of 13 amino acids. The germline V gene encodes CDR1 MNHNS and CDR2 SASEGT. Trimming took off 7 bases at V and 5 bases at J, with 14 bases between the two ends. As DNA, the CDR3 is TGTGCCAGCACGGGATGGCAGGGGTATGGCTACACCTTC. Translation: CASTGWQGYGYTF.

This chain links TRBV5-4 with TRBJ2-7; 8 bases agree with TRBD2. This CDR3 contains 15 residues. CDR1 is SGHNT and CDR2 is YYREEE in the germline V gene (reference sequence). V shed 0 bases, J shed 5 bases, and the junction held 7 bases outside the gene matches. CDR3 in amino acids: CASSLGGTSYNEQYV. CDR3 nucleotides: TGTGCCAGCAGCTTGGGCGGGACTAGTTACAACGAGCAGTACGTC.

This clonotype was detected ten times or more. The chain employs TRBV6-1 and TRBJ1-3; D gene uncertain. This CDR3 comprises 13 residues. The V end was cut by 5 bases, the J end by 2 bases, with 7 bases between. Germline V gene sequence: CDR1 MNHNS, CDR2 SASEGT. In nucleotides, the CDR3 is TGTGCCAGCAGTAAGGACGCTGGAAACACCATATATTTT. Encoded protein: CASSKDAGNTIYF.

This clonotype was counted a few times. A much more abundant neighbour one base away suggests this may be a read error. The rearrangement joins TRBV4-3 to TRBJ2-3; 10 bases are a match to TRBD2. This CDR3 is 15 amino acids long. Trimming took 4 bases from V and 3 from J; bases not matched to a gene: 4. CDR1 is LGHNA and CDR2 is YSLEER in the germline V gene. CDR3 region: CASSLTSGKTDTQYF. For the CDR3, the DNA is TGCGCCAGCAGCCTAACTAGCGGGAAGACAGATACGCAGTATTTT.